These 20 T cell receptor beta chains were sequenced from one sample in a study of cytomegalovirus exposure and HLA in healthy donors. The PCR ran on 60 Vbeta and 13 Jbeta primers. Measured with immunoSEQ multiplex PCR; TCRdb has only the in-frame clones, and not every one. Among roughly 180,000 clones listed, about three quarters were seen once. Input material: PBMCs. These receptors came from a female donor in good health and CMV-seronegative.

This clone occurred once. The chain uses TRBV15 and TRBJ2-1; the match to TRBD2 covers 8 bases. In germline, CDR1 is LNHNV, CDR2 YYDKDF (reference sequence). The CDR3 sequence is 15 residues long. The V segment lost 0 bases and the J segment 7 bases; nucleotides outside the gene matches: 5. In DNA form, the CDR3 reads TGTGCCACCAGCAGAGATCCCGGGGGGGTGAATGAGCAGTTCTTC. Its protein product is CATSRDPGGVNEQFF.

The J gene is TRBJ2-5, the V gene TRBV7-6; TRBD2 matches 8 bases. Germline loops: CDR1 SGHVS, CDR2 FNYEAQ. Trimming cost V 5 bases and J 5 bases; bases outside gene matches: 10. The CDR3 consists of 15 residues. The DNA of the CDR3 is TGTGCCAGCAGCCATTCGGGGGGGGCCCTGGAGACCCAGTACTTC. Translating gives CASSHSGGALETQYF. The variable domain in full, completed from reference TRBV7-6 and TRBJ2-5, reads GAGVSQSPRYKVTKRGQDVALRCDPISGHVSLYWYRQALGQGPEFLTYFNYEAQQDKSGLPNDRFSAERPEGSISTLTIQRTEQRDSAMYRCASSHSGGALETQYFGPGTRLLVL.

The CDR3 here is CATRSGGTGQPQHF. The CDR3 DNA sequence: TGTGCCACCCGATCAGGGGGAACAGGTCAGCCCCAGCATTTT. The chain employs TRBV6-5 and TRBJ1-5; TRBD1 aligns across 7 bases. This CDR3 has 14 amino acids. From germline, CDR1 is MNHEY and CDR2 SVGAGI. The trim removed 10 bases at V and 6 bases at J, leaving 12 bases unmatched.

The chain recombines TRBV6-5 with TRBJ1-1; D may be TRBD1 (6 bases). Germline V gives CDR1 MNHEY, CDR2 SVGAGI. The CDR3 totals 14 residues. V lost 7 bases to trimming and J lost 6 bases, with 18 bases between them. In nucleotides, the CDR3 is TGTGCCAGCACTTCGTACGGGGGGCCGTCTGAAGCTTTCTTT. Translation: CASTSYGGPSEAFF.

The rearrangement joins TRBV7-2 to TRBJ2-7; D is unresolved. V lost 4 bases and J lost 2, with 15 bases in between. From germline, CDR1 is SGHTA and CDR2 FQGNSA. The CDR3 totals 15 residues. CDR3: CASSYRLPPPYEQYF. CDR3 bases: TGTGCCAGCAGCTACCGACTCCCACCACCCTACGAGCAGTACTTC.

This chain uses TRBV21-1 with TRBJ1-4; the DNA was not compared with TRBD1, the D call given in the table. TRBV21-1 is a pseudogene segment. The CDR3 sequence is 19 residues long. CDR3 nucleotides: TGTGCCAGCAGCAAAGGATACGCCAGGGGGCAGGGGGGAAGTGAAAAACTGTTTTTT. Its protein product is CASSKGYARGQGGSEKLFF.

The chain has TRBV28 and TRBJ1-2; D possibly corresponds to TRBD1 (5 bases). The CDR3 spans 15 residues. From germline, CDR1 is MDHEN and CDR2 SYDVKM. Trimming pared 6 bases from V and 4 bases from J, leaving 18 bases between. CDR3 region: CASSRISQGTYGYTF. The DNA of the CDR3 is TGTGCCAGCAGCAGAATTAGTCAGGGAACCTATGGCTACACCTTC.

This clone was found a few times. V and J are TRBV11-2 and TRBJ2-1; D may be TRBD1 (6 bases). The CDR3 has 14 residues. V lost 5 bases, J lost 9 bases, and 17 bases lay in between. Germline CDR1 SGHAT, CDR2 FQNNGV. CDR3 bases: TGTGCCAGCAGCCCTGGGGTGAACAGGGCTGAGCAGTTCTTC. Protein: CASSPGVNRAEQFF.

The chain is built from TRBV28 and TRBJ1-2, with TRBD1 matching over 9 bases. The trim removed 4 bases at V and 8 bases at J, leaving 11 bases unmatched. Germline lookup yields CDR1 MDHEN and CDR2 SYDVKM. This CDR3 comprises 15 residues. CDR3 loop: CASSWGDRESIGYTF. CDR3 in DNA: TGTGCCAGCAGTTGGGGGGACAGGGAGTCGATAGGCTACACCTTC.

With respect to this clone: Compared with germline, one end of the junction differs, possibly owing to a read error. V gene TRBV7-9 combines with J gene TRBJ2-7, with 12 bases fitting TRBD1. The CDR3 is 16 residues long. Germline V gene lookup returns CDR1 SEHNR and CDR2 FQNEAQ (reference sequence). In DNA, the CDR3 is TGTTCCAGCAGCTTAGCGCCGGGACAGGGGGCGTCTAAAGGGTACTTC. It codes for CSSSLAPGQGASKGYF.

The V and J genes are TRBV6-5 and TRBJ1-5; no clear D. Trimming shortened V by 6 bases and J by 7 bases, and 13 bases separated the two germline ends. CDR1 is MNHEY and CDR2 is SVGAGI in the germline V gene. The CDR3 is 13 amino acids. CDR3 sequence: CASSSARGQPQHF. The CDR3, as DNA: TGTGCCAGCAGCTCAGCCCGAGGACAGCCCCAGCATTTT.

The chain couples TRBV7-2 to TRBJ2-3; perhaps TRBD2 as D (6 bases). The CDR3 covers 14 residues. From germline, CDR1 is SGHTA and CDR2 FQGNSA. Between the trimmed V and J ends, which lost 7 bases and 2 bases, there was a span of 13 bases. Written as DNA, the CDR3 is TGTGCCAGCACCGCGGGGTTTCTCACAGATACGCAGTATTTT. Encoded protein: CASTAGFLTDTQYF.

CDR3 nucleotide sequence: TGTGCCAGCAGTGAAAGCGACAGGGGGGGCTATGGCTACACCTTC. Protein product: CASSESDRGGYGYTF. The V gene is TRBV6-1, the J gene TRBJ1-2; 9 nucleotides match TRBD1. With 2 bases clipped from V and 4 bases from J, the junction kept 5 bases outside the gene matches. The CDR3 is 15 amino acids. Looked up from germline, CDR1 is MNHNS and CDR2 is SASEGT.

The genes are TRBV7-9 and TRBJ2-7, with D tentatively TRBD2 (6 bases). The V gene's germline CDR1 is SEHNR and CDR2 FQNEAQ (reference sequence). The V end was cut by 0 bases, the J end by 2 bases, with 14 bases between. The CDR3 length is 16 residues. The CDR3 is CASSLASLGGTYEQYF. CDR3 DNA: TGTGCCAGCAGCTTAGCTTCTTTGGGCGGGACCTACGAGCAGTACTTC.

The V call is TRBV11-3, the J call TRBJ2-1, with TRBD2 matching over 12 bases. The V gene end was trimmed by 5 bases and the J gene end by 7 bases; junction bases not matched to a gene: 9. From germline, CDR1 is SGHNT and CDR2 YENEEA. CDR3 size: 16 residues. The CDR3 DNA sequence: TGTGCCAGCAGCAAACCGGCGACTAGCGGGAGAAATGAGCAGTTCTTC. It is translated as CASSKPATSGRNEQFF.

Notes on this clone: This CDR3 is also generated by other DNA sequences in the sample. Written as DNA, the CDR3 is TGCAGCGTCTCCCACCGAGGACTAGCGGGAGGGGGCGTTACAGATACGCAGTATTTT. This codes for CSVSHRGLAGGGVTDTQYF. The chain has TRBV29-1 and TRBJ2-3; TRBD2 matches 15 bases. Per germline, CDR1 SQVTM and CDR2 ANQGSEA. V shed 6 bases, J shed 3 bases, and the junction held 16 bases outside the gene matches. The CDR3 is made up of 19 amino acids.

This clone appeared a few times. The chain recombines TRBV7-9 with TRBJ2-2, with TRBD1 identical over 9 bases. Per germline, CDR1 SEHNR and CDR2 FQNEAQ (reference sequence). Losses at the gene ends were 5 bases for V and 7 bases for J; bases not matched to a gene: 11. The CDR3 sequence is 16 residues long. The CDR3 here is CASSVPGQGGSGELFF. CDR3 nucleotide sequence: TGTGCCAGCAGCGTACCGGGACAGGGAGGTAGCGGGGAGCTGTTTTTT.

This clone was detected only a few times. The V and J genes are TRBV19 and TRBJ2-2; 9 nucleotides agree with TRBD2. This CDR3 has 18 amino acids. The ends lost 8 bases at V and 6 bases at J; junction bases unmatched: 19. The germline CDR1 and CDR2 sequences are LNHDA and SQIVND (reference sequence). Written as DNA, the CDR3 is TGTGCCAGTGGACATCGCGTGGTGGCGGGGGGGCTCTCCGGGGAGCTGTTTTTT. Translation: CASGHRVVAGGLSGELFF. The full variable domain, in which reference TRBV19 and TRBJ2-2 provide the parts outside the CDR3, is DGGITQSPKYLFRKEGQNVTLSCEQNLNHDAMYWYRQDPGQGLRLIYYSQIVNDFQKGDIAEGYSVSREKKESFPLTVTSAQKNPTAFYLCASGHRVVAGGLSGELFFGEGSRLTVL.

The gene calls are TRBV7-2 and TRBJ2-7; 12 bases fit TRBD2. V trimming: 1 base; J trimming: 2 bases; junction bases outside the gene matches: 12. This CDR3 region has 19 residues. Germline V CDR1 and CDR2: SGHTA, FQGNSA. CDR3 sequence reads: CASSLDVRLAGGLPYEQYF. CDR3 coding DNA: TGTGCCAGCAGCTTAGACGTTCGGCTAGCGGGGGGGCTCCCCTACGAGCAGTACTTC.

The table lists this clone with a few counts. This rearrangement joins TRBV28 to TRBJ2-1, with TRBD2 identical over 7 bases. The CDR3 contains 14 residues. CDR1 MDHEN and CDR2 SYDVKM come from the germline V gene. Losses at the gene ends were 2 bases for V and 9 bases for J; bases not matched to a gene: 7. CDR3 in DNA: TGTGCCAGCAGTTTAAGGCGGGAGAGTCTTGAGCAGTTCTTC. Translation gives CASSLRRESLEQFF.